Below are 20 T cell receptor beta chains sequenced from a single sample in a study of shared clonotypes between healthy human individuals. Sequenced by immunoSEQ multiplex PCR; TCRdb stores in-frame clones only, minus some. The sample has approximately 1.4 million clones; under 99% are singletons. Sequencing used naive CD4+ T cells sorted from blood. This sample's subset: CD45RA+ positively selected. The receptors originated from a man between 25 and 39 years old in good health.

The chain recombines TRBV18 with TRBJ2-5; D tentatively reads TRBD1 or TRBD2 (5 bases each). Trimming cost V 2 bases and J 4 bases, with 11 bases left between them. Germline CDR1 and CDR2: KGHSH and LQKENI. This CDR3 spans 14 amino acids. CDR3 loop: CASSPTGLGETQYF. The CDR3 nucleotides are TGTGCCAGCTCACCAACGGGGCTGGGAGAGACCCAGTACTTC.

On this clone itself: The identical CDR3 is also encoded by other nucleotide sequences in the sample. The gene calls are TRBV9 and TRBJ1-3; the D is unclear. Trimming shortened V by 1 base and J by 0 bases, and 8 bases separated the two germline ends. This CDR3 has 15 amino acids. Germline-derived CDR1 and CDR2 are SGDLS and YYNGEE. CDR3 amino acids: CASSVSPSSGNTIYF. The CDR3 nucleotides are TGTGCCAGCAGCGTATCCCCGTCCTCTGGAAACACCATATATTTT. Supplemented by reference TRBV9 and TRBJ1-3, the full variable domain reads DSGVTQTPKHLITATGQRVTLRCSPRSGDLSVYWYQQSLDQGLQFLIQYYNGEERAKGNILERFSAQQFPDLHSELNLSSLELGDSALYFCASSVSPSSGNTIYFGEGSWLTVV.

V usage is TRBV7-8 and J usage is TRBJ2-7, with TRBD1 matching 8 bases. Germline CDR1 reads SGHVS; CDR2 reads FQNEAQ. The CDR3 runs to 15 residues. The V segment lost 1 base and the J segment 4 bases; nucleotides outside the gene matches: 6. This chain's CDR3 is CASSLEGRGQYEQYF. The CDR3 nucleotides read TGTGCCAGCAGCTTAGAGGGCAGGGGGCAATACGAGCAGTACTTC.

This clone has just one count. The chain is built from TRBV5-1 and TRBJ2-5; D is possibly TRBD1 or TRBD2 (5 bases each). The CDR3 totals 15 residues. The germline CDR1 and CDR2 sequences are SGHRS and YFSETQ. The germline V and J ends were trimmed by 0 bases and 5 bases, with 14 bases remaining between them. CDR3 in amino acids: CASSLAGTAGETQYF. The DNA of the CDR3 is TGCGCCAGCAGCTTGGCCGGGACGGCCGGGGAGACCCAGTACTTC.

The J gene is TRBJ2-3, the V gene TRBV13, with TRBD2 matching 10 bases. This CDR3 spans 18 amino acids. Germline lookup yields CDR1 PRHDT and CDR2 FYEKMQ (reference sequence). J gave up 2 bases and V 5 bases, and 13 bases lay outside the gene matches. The CDR3: CASSAPTSGRAYTDTQYF. CDR3 sequence (DNA): TGTGCCAGCAGCGCGCCGACTAGCGGGCGGGCTTACACAGATACGCAGTATTTT. Together with reference TRBV13 and TRBJ2-3, the CDR3 gives the full variable domain: AAGVIQSPRHLIKEKRETATLKCYPIPRHDTVYWYQQGPGQDPQFLISFYEKMQSDKGSIPDRFSAQQFSDYHSELNMSSLELGDSALYFCASSAPTSGRAYTDTQYFGPGTRLTVL.

The V gene is TRBV5-6, the J gene TRBJ1-1; TRBD1 agrees at 7 bases. This CDR3 spans 14 amino acids. J lost 1 base, V lost 2 bases, and 2 bases had no gene match. The germline CDR1 and CDR2 sequences are SGHDT and YYEEEE. The CDR3 DNA follows: TGTGCCAGCAGCTTAGAGGGGGCGAACACTGAAGCTTTCTTT. This sequence encodes CASSLEGANTEAFF. Full variable domain (outside the CDR3, taken from reference TRBV5-6 and TRBJ1-1): DAGVTQSPTHLIKTRGQQVTLRCSPKSGHDTVSWYQQALGQGPQFIFQYYEEEERQRGNFPDRFSGHQFPNYSSELNVNALLLGDSALYLCASSLEGANTEAFFGQGTRLTVV.

The chain is built from TRBV29-1 and TRBJ2-2; D ambiguous. Deletions cut 6 bases from V and 0 bases from J, with 5 bases between. Germline V gene sequence: CDR1 SQVTM, CDR2 ANQGSEA. This CDR3 is 12 amino acids long. This CDR3 reads CSVFTNTGELFF. For the CDR3, the DNA is TGCAGCGTCTTTACGAACACCGGGGAGCTGTTTTTT.

This clone was picked up one time. The CDR3 is CASSTLPTDYNEQFF. CDR3 in DNA: TGTGCCAGTAGTACCCTCCCAACCGATTACAATGAGCAGTTCTTC. The chain combines TRBV19 with TRBJ2-1; D is ambiguous. Germline V lookup: CDR1 LNHDA, CDR2 SQIVND (reference sequence). The V and J ends lost 4 bases and 4 bases respectively, with 14 bases between them. This CDR3 is 15 amino acids long.

The chain links TRBV18 to TRBJ1-5, with no clear D. The CDR3 is 15 amino acids. Deletions cut 2 bases from V and 0 bases from J, with 8 bases between. The germline gives CDR1 KGHSH, CDR2 LQKENI. In nucleotides, the CDR3 is TGTGCCAGCTCACCATCCAAAAATAGCAATCAGCCCCAGCATTTT. Protein sequence: CASSPSKNSNQPQHF.

This chain uses TRBV18 with TRBJ2-1; TRBD2 matches 11 bases. Germline assignment: CDR1 KGHSH and CDR2 LQKENI. CDR3 length: 18 residues. V dropped 4 bases and J dropped 6; count of bases not matched to a gene: 14. Written as DNA, the CDR3 is TGTGCCAGCTCACGAGCCCTAGCGGGAGGCAGTTTATTCAATGAGCAGTTCTTC. Protein: CASSRALAGGSLFNEQFF.

This clone has only one observation. The J gene is TRBJ2-7, the V gene TRBV7-2; 8 bases align to TRBD2. CDR3 length equals 16 residues. CDR1 is SGHTA, CDR2 FQGNSA, per germline. Germline trimming cut 5 bases from V and 3 bases from J; bases unmatched to any gene: 12. CDR3 coding DNA: TGTGCCAGCAGCAAAAGGGGGAGCGGGAGTCTCTACGAGCAGTACTTC. Protein: CASSKRGSGSLYEQYF.

This chain uses TRBV11-3 with TRBJ2-2; D possibly uses TRBD1 or TRBD2 (5 bases each). The V and J ends lost 3 bases and 4 bases respectively, with 9 bases between them. Germline lookup yields CDR1 SGHNT and CDR2 YENEEA. The CDR3 sequence is 14 residues long. CDR3 protein: CASSLGVSTGELFF. CDR3 nucleotide sequence: TGTGCCAGCAGCTTGGGGGTCAGCACCGGGGAGCTGTTTTTT. The variable domain in full, completed from reference TRBV11-3 and TRBJ2-2, reads EAGVVQSPRYKIIEKKQPVAFWCNPISGHNTLYWYLQNLGQGPELLIRYENEEAVDDSQLPKDRFSAERLKGVDSTLKIQPAELGDSAVYLCASSLGVSTGELFFGEGSRLTVL.

Of note for this clone: Other DNA sequences in this sample translate to the same CDR3. The gene calls are TRBV4-1 and TRBJ1-5, with D uncertain. Germline V gene sequence: CDR1 MGHRA, CDR2 YSYEKL. V dropped 1 base and J dropped 0 bases, with 7 bases sitting between them. The CDR3 has 15 residues. This chain's CDR3 is CASSQAPLSNQPQHF. DNA for the CDR3: TGCGCCAGCAGCCAAGCGCCCCTTAGCAATCAGCCCCAGCATTTT.

V is TRBV12-5 and J is TRBJ2-5; D is unresolved. V lost 6 bases and J lost 5, with 13 bases in between. This CDR3 is built from 13 residues. CDR1 and CDR2 from the germline V gene are LGHNT and FRNRAP. CDR3 DNA sequence: TGTGCTAGTGGCTGGAGTCATGGGGAGACCCAGTACTTC. This translates into CASGWSHGETQYF.

This clone was seen just once. The gene calls are TRBV28 and TRBJ1-4, with unresolved D. CDR1 is MDHEN, CDR2 SYDVKM, per germline. Trimming pared 4 bases from V and 3 bases from J, leaving 12 bases between. The length of the CDR3 is 15 residues. CDR3 loop: CASSSPPRPNEKLFF. For the CDR3, the DNA is TGTGCCAGCAGTTCCCCTCCTAGACCTAATGAAAAACTGTTTTTT. Filled out from reference TRBV28 and TRBJ1-4, the complete variable domain reads DVKVTQSSRYLVKRTGEKVFLECVQDMDHENMFWYRQDPGLGLRLIYFSYDVKMKEKGDIPEGYSVSREKKERFSLILESASTNQTSMYLCASSSPPRPNEKLFFGSGTQLSVL.

This clone was seen only a few times. Other DNA sequences in the sample encode the same CDR3. This chain links TRBV5-1 with TRBJ1-2; D is unclear. The CDR3 is made up of 14 amino acids. Germline-derived CDR1 and CDR2 are SGHRS and YFSETQ. Trimming left V 0 bases short and J 2 bases short, with 8 bases between. The CDR3 sequence: CASSLAVGNYGYTF. The CDR3 nucleotides read TGCGCCAGCAGCTTGGCTGTAGGGAACTATGGCTACACCTTC.

Note on this clone: In the same sample, other DNA sequences code for this CDR3. The chain employs TRBV29-1 and TRBJ2-2, with 8 nucleotides matching TRBD2. After removal of 6 bases from V and 2 bases from J, the junction contained 2 bases not matched to a gene. CDR1 and CDR2 from the germline V gene are SQVTM and ANQGSEA. CDR3 size: 13 residues. DNA of the CDR3: TGCAGCGTCGGGAGGGTTAACACCGGGGAGCTGTTTTTT. Translated: CSVGRVNTGELFF.

This clone appeared once. The chain's CDR3 is CASRAGLAGDNEQFF. The DNA of the CDR3 is TGTGCCAGCAGGGCGGGACTAGCGGGAGACAATGAGCAGTTCTTC. The genes are TRBV6-1 and TRBJ2-1, with 14 nucleotides matching TRBD2. J lost 5 bases, V lost 6 bases, and 3 bases had no gene match. The CDR3 is 15 amino acids. Germline V CDR1 and CDR2: MNHNS, SASEGT.

The V and J genes are TRBV18 and TRBJ1-2; 7 nucleotides align to TRBD1. The junction had 11 bases not matched to a gene; V was cut back by 6 bases and J by 7 bases. The CDR3 spans 14 residues. Germline CDR1 is KGHSH and CDR2 is LQKENI. The CDR3 nucleotides are TGTGCCAGCTCGAGAGACAGGGAGAATTTTGGCTACACCTTC. As protein: CASSRDRENFGYTF.

The V gene is TRBV5-1, the J gene TRBJ2-7; D uncertain. The CDR3 consists of 14 residues. Germline CDR1 SGHRS, CDR2 YFSETQ. The V end was cut by 1 base, the J end by 2 bases, with 10 bases between. CDR3 sequence: CASSLLSDTYEQYF. The CDR3 coding sequence is TGCGCCAGCAGCTTGCTATCTGACACCTACGAGCAGTACTTC.